The clone carrying this TCR beta chain has just one count. These data come from a study of blood T cell repertoires in COVID-19. CDR3 size: 12 residues. V gave up 6 bases and J gave up 4 bases, with 8 bases separating them. Germline V lookup: CDR1 SGHKS, CDR2 YYEKEE (reference sequence). The method was immunoSEQ multiplex PCR; TCRdb's version includes in-frame clones alone and lacks a portion of them. Among under 300,000 clones listed, around four fifths were seen once. Specimen: peripheral blood. The sequence was obtained from a woman in her forties with active or convalescent COVID-19. The V call is TRBV5-5, the J call TRBJ2-4; TRBD1 might be the D (6 bases). The CDR3 coding sequence is TGTGCCAGCATTGGACAGAAAAACATTCAGTACTTC. It translates to CASIGQKNIQYF.